Below, 9 T cell receptor beta chains from the same sample are listed, as sequenced in a study of OX40 agonist ivuxolimab in advanced cancers. The assay was immunoSEQ multiplex PCR, and TCRdb's table has in-frame clones only and misses some. The table lists around 80,000 clones, about 91% of them singletons, with 0.75% to 0.9% in the top ten. Here the sequenced sample was CD4+ or CD8+ T cells sorted from blood, taken in a trial of the OX40 agonist ivuxolimab. The source is an adult with an advanced solid tumor such as melanoma, head and neck, liver or kidney cancer.

The rearrangement joins TRBV18 to TRBJ1-1; D might be TRBD1 (5 bases). This CDR3 contains 14 residues. V was pared by 6 bases and J by 7 bases, with 18 bases between. Germline CDR1 is KGHSH and CDR2 is LQKENI. The CDR3 protein is CASSLLGDAFEAFF. CDR3 bases: TGTGCCAGCTCCCTTCTGGGGGACGCATTTGAAGCTTTCTTT.

This chain joins TRBV11-2 and TRBJ2-7; D is perhaps TRBD1 (6 bases). Trimming pared 2 bases from V and 3 bases from J, leaving 8 bases between. Germline CDR1 is SGHAT and CDR2 is FQNNGV. This CDR3 has 13 amino acids. The CDR3 reads CASSLRQVYEQYF. Here the CDR3 DNA reads TGTGCCAGCAGCTTAAGACAGGTCTACGAGCAGTACTTC.

The gene calls are TRBV7-6 and TRBJ2-2; D not resolved. Looked up from germline, CDR1 is SGHVS and CDR2 is FNYEAQ. V was pared by 0 bases and J by 1 base, with 6 bases between. The CDR3 runs 15 residues. As DNA, the CDR3 is TGTGCCAGCAGCTTAGCGCTACAGAACACCGGGGAGCTGTTTTTT. As protein: CASSLALQNTGELFF.

Points on this clone: Other DNA sequences within the sample encode an identical CDR3. The gene calls are TRBV5-8 and TRBJ2-6, with TRBD1 as a possible D gene (6 bases). Germline CDR1 SGHTS, CDR2 YDEGEE. CDR3 length: 15 residues. With 4 bases removed from V and 1 base from J, the gap between germline ends came to 9 bases. Written as DNA, the CDR3 is TGTGCCAGCAGCCTACAGGGTTCTGGGGCCAACGTCCTGACTTTC. Amino acids: CASSLQGSGANVLTF.

The chain carries TRBV5-6 and TRBJ2-3; D is perhaps TRBD1 (6 bases). The germline gives CDR1 SGHDT, CDR2 YYEEEE. This CDR3 is 15 amino acids long. The germline V and J ends were trimmed by 4 bases and 2 bases, with 14 bases remaining between them. This chain's CDR3 is CASSRRTEYTDTQYF. The CDR3 coding sequence is TGTGCCAGCAGCCGCAGGACAGAATACACAGATACGCAGTATTTT. Supplemented by reference TRBV5-6 and TRBJ2-3, the full variable domain reads DAGVTQSPTHLIKTRGQQVTLRCSPKSGHDTVSWYQQALGQGPQFIFQYYEEEERQRGNFPDRFSGHQFPNYSSELNVNALLLGDSALYLCASSRRTEYTDTQYFGPGTRLTVL.

The gene calls are TRBV9 and TRBJ2-7; no reliable D call. Trimming cost V 3 bases and J 0 bases, with 7 bases left between them. This CDR3 is built from 13 residues. Germline CDR1 SGDLS, CDR2 YYNGEE. CDR3: CASSARSSYEQYF. CDR3 nucleotide sequence: TGTGCCAGCAGCGCCCGAAGCTCCTACGAGCAGTACTTC.

The chain recombines TRBV18 with TRBJ2-7; 14 positions agree with TRBD2. The CDR3 has 16 amino acids. V lost 1 base and J lost 6; bases outside the gene matches: 5. Per germline, CDR1 KGHSH and CDR2 LQKENI. This CDR3 is CASSPQGTSGSREQYF. CDR3 coding DNA: TGTGCCAGCTCACCACAAGGGACTAGCGGGAGTCGCGAGCAGTACTTC.

This clone appeared a single time. The chain has TRBV15 and TRBJ2-4; D is unresolved. V dropped 3 bases and J dropped 9 bases, with 9 bases sitting between them. The CDR3 length is 12 residues. Looked up from germline, CDR1 is LNHNV and CDR2 is YYDKDF (reference sequence). In nucleotides, the CDR3 is TGTGCCACCAGCAGTGGGTACGGCATTCAGTACTTC. Translation: CATSSGYGIQYF.

The chain is built from TRBV5-4 and TRBJ2-6; D is undetermined. The CDR3 sequence is 17 residues long. The germline gives CDR1 SGHNT, CDR2 YYREEE (reference sequence). With 2 bases removed from V and 0 bases from J, the gap between germline ends came to 12 bases. CDR3 sequence: CASSFGSLYSGANVLTF. The DNA for the CDR3 is TGTGCCAGCAGCTTTGGAAGCCTCTACTCTGGGGCCAACGTCCTGACTTTC. The full variable domain, in which reference TRBV5-4 and TRBJ2-6 provide the parts outside the CDR3, is ETGVTQSPTHLIKTRGQQVTLRCSSQSGHNTVSWYQQALGQGPQFIFQYYREEENGRGNFPPRFSGLQFPNYSSELNVNALELDDSALYLCASSFGSLYSGANVLTFGAGSRLTVL.